Listed below are T cell receptor beta chains from one sample, sequenced in a study of blood T cell repertoires in COVID-19. TCRdb's copy holds only in-frame clones and misses some; the assay was immunoSEQ multiplex PCR. Among approximately 26,000 clones listed, 82% were seen once. Sequencing input: peripheral blood. These receptors were taken from a man at least 80 years old with active or convalescent COVID-19. CDR3s include the opening cysteine and the closing phenylalanine or tryptophan. D genes are given only for firm matches. Expanded clones are given a class, and other clones once, few, many or no size at all.

v_call: TRBV29-1; clone_size: .; j_call: TRBJ1-3; d_call: .; cdr3_aa: CSGRDSTTSGNTIYF; cdr3_nt: TGCAGCGGTCGGGACTCAACAACCTCTGGAAACACCATATATTTT
v_call: TRBV6-5; clone_size: .; j_call: TRBJ1-2; d_call: .; cdr3_aa: CASTNREYGYTF; cdr3_nt: TGTGCCAGCACCAACAGGGAATATGGCTACACCTTC
v_call: TRBV18; clone_size: .; j_call: TRBJ2-2; d_call: .; cdr3_aa: CADRRGSNTGELFF; cdr3_nt: TGTGCCGATAGACGGGGTTCGAACACCGGGGAGCTGTTTTTT
v_call: TRBV5-6; clone_size: .; j_call: TRBJ1-2; d_call: TRBD1; cdr3_aa: CASSLGDREDYGYTF; cdr3_nt: TGTGCCAGCAGCTTGGGGGACAGGGAAGACTATGGCTACACCTTC
v_call: TRBV5-1; clone_size: .; j_call: TRBJ1-4; d_call: TRBD1; cdr3_aa: CASSLGQGGLGEKLFF; cdr3_nt: TGCGCCAGCAGCTTAGGACAGGGCGGGTTAGGTGAAAAACTGTTTTTT
v_call: TRBV5-1; clone_size: .; j_call: TRBJ2-3; d_call: TRBD2; cdr3_aa: CASSLELAGGLTDTQYF; cdr3_nt: TGCGCCAGCAGCTTAGAACTAGCGGGGGGACTCACAGATACGCAGTATTTT
v_call: TRBV6-5; clone_size: once; j_call: TRBJ1-1; d_call: .; cdr3_aa: CASSYIQNTEAFF; cdr3_nt: TGTGCCAGCAGTTACATACAGAACACTGAAGCTTTCTTT
v_call: TRBV5-6; clone_size: .; j_call: TRBJ2-7; d_call: .; cdr3_aa: CASSVGGDTYEQYF; cdr3_nt: TGTGCCAGCAGCGTAGGGGGGGATACCTACGAGCAGTACTTC
v_call: TRBV4-2; clone_size: .; j_call: TRBJ1-2; d_call: TRBD1; cdr3_aa: CASSQDRQGGYTF; cdr3_nt: TGTGCCAGCAGCCAAGATAGACAGGGTGGCTACACCTTC
v_call: TRBV7-9; clone_size: .; j_call: TRBJ1-6; d_call: TRBD1; cdr3_aa: CASSLLGTDPGRSPLHF; cdr3_nt: TGTGCCAGCAGCTTACTAGGGACAGATCCAGGTCGCTCACCCCTCCACTTT
v_call: TRBV10-3; clone_size: .; j_call: TRBJ2-7; d_call: TRBD1; cdr3_aa: CAISGSTGQPYEQYF; cdr3_nt: TGTGCCATCAGCGGCTCAACGGGACAGCCCTACGAGCAGTACTTC
v_call: TRBV7-9; clone_size: .; j_call: TRBJ2-3; d_call: .; cdr3_aa: CASSLDLDTQYF; cdr3_nt: TGTGCCAGCAGCTTAGATCTAGATACGCAGTATTTT
v_call: TRBV11-3; clone_size: .; j_call: TRBJ2-7; d_call: .; cdr3_aa: CASSLDQQASLYEQYF; cdr3_nt: TGTGCCAGCAGCTTAGATCAACAGGCCTCTCTCTACGAGCAGTACTTC
v_call: TRBV19; clone_size: .; j_call: TRBJ1-5; d_call: .; cdr3_aa: CASSIDRVQPQHF; cdr3_nt: TGTGCCAGTAGTATAGACAGGGTGCAGCCCCAGCATTTT
v_call: TRBV6-6; clone_size: .; j_call: TRBJ1-5; d_call: TRBD1; cdr3_aa: CASSGDRGQDQPQHF; cdr3_nt: TGTGCCAGCAGTGGGGACAGGGGGCAGGATCAGCCCCAGCATTTT
v_call: TRBV23-1; clone_size: once; j_call: TRBJ1-5; d_call: .; cdr3_aa: CASIERVDRQPQHF; cdr3_nt: TGCGCCAGCATCGAAAGGGTTGACAGACAGCCCCAGCATTTT
v_call: TRBV9; clone_size: .; j_call: TRBJ2-7; d_call: TRBD1; cdr3_aa: CASSVEGQGAYEQYF; cdr3_nt: TGTGCCAGCAGCGTAGAGGGACAGGGGGCCTACGAGCAGTACTTC
v_call: TRBV7-9; clone_size: once; j_call: TRBJ2-7; d_call: TRBD1; cdr3_aa: CASSPSGTGEKQYF; cdr3_nt: TGTGCCAGCAGCCCCTCCGGGACAGGAGAGAAGCAGTACTTC